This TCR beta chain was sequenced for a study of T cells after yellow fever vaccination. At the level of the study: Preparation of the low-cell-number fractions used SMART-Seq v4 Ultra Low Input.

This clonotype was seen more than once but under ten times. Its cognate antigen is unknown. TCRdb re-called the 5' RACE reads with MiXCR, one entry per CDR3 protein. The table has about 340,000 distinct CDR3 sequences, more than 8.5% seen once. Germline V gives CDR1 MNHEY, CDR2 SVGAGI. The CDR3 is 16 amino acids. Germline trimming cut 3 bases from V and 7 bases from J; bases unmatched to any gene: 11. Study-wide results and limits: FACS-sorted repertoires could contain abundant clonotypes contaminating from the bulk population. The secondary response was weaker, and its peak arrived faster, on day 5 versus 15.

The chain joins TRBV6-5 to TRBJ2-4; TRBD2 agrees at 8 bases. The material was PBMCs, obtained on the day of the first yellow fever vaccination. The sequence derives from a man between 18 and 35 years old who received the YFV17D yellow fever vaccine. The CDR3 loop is CASSYERGGRLNIQYF. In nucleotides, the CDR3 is TGTGCCAGCAGTTATGAACGGGGGGGCCGTTTGAACATTCAGTACTTC.